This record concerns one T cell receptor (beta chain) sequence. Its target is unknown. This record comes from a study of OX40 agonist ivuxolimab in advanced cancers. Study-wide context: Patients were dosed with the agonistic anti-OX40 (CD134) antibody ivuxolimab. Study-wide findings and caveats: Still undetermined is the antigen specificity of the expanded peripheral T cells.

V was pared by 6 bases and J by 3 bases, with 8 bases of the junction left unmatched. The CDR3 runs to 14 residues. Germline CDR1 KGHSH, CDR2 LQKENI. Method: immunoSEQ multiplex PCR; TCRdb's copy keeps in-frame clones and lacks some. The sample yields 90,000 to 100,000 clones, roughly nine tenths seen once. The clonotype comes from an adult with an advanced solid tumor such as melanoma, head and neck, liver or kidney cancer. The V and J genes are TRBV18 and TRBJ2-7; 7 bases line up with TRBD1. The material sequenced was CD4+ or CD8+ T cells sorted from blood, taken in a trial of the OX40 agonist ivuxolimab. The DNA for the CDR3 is TGTGCCAGCTCCAGACAGGGTAAGGACTACGAGCAGTACTTC. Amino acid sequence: CASSRQGKDYEQYF.